This TCR beta chain was retrieved from a study of T cell repertoires in cytomegalovirus infection. Study details: Both recently identified HLA-C-restricted and well-studied HLA-B-restricted CMV epitopes were used in the study. CMV infection plus the matching HLA type was flagged by public TCR beta signatures. Findings of the study overall: Dominating the ex vivo response were TCR beta clonotypes that were CMV-specific and HLA-C-restricted. The cumulative frequency of public TCR beta families identified carriers of CMV plus the relevant HLA.

Looked up from germline, CDR1 is MNHEY and CDR2 is SVGEGT. V dropped 4 bases and J dropped 6; count of bases not matched to a gene: 7. This CDR3 is 15 amino acids long. This clonotype was counted a few times. Antigen: not known. TCRdb fed the reads into MiXCR, producing one record per CDR3 protein. The table records around 340,000 distinct CDR3 sequences, about 27% of them present only once. The TCR comes from a human donor in good health (CMV status not recorded). Some clones in this sample may be carry-over from other donors' samples. Sequencing was performed on cultured PBMCs, taken from culture after CMV antigen stimulation. The chain uses TRBV6-2 or TRBV6-3 and TRBJ2-1; 9 bases are a match to TRBD2. In nucleotides, the CDR3 is TGTGCCAGCAGTTCTTTAGCGGGGGTCCCCAATGAGCAGTTCTTC. It yields the protein CASSSLAGVPNEQFF.